This paragraph covers one T cell receptor (beta chain) sequence. As yet, its antigen is unknown. This entry comes from a study of cytomegalovirus exposure and HLA in healthy donors. CDR1 is SGHAT, CDR2 FQNNGV, per germline. This CDR3 contains 16 residues. Trimming took 5 bases from V and 0 from J; bases not matched to a gene: 5. PCR amplification relied on 60 Vbeta primers (plus 13 Jbeta primers). The authors' processing: An analysis performed later counted 81 million or so unique TCR beta chains (approximately 10 million of them shared). This table comes from immunoSEQ multiplex PCR, and its TCRdb copy is limited to in-frame clones, with some not included. V and J calls and clone size come straight from that table; D and trimming were deduced from the DNA. The repertoire holds 100,000 to 150,000 clones, around 81% seen once, with 0.95% to 1.5% in the top ten. Study-wide results and caveats: Sequencing probably produced one cluster of sequence variants that were highly shared. Serostatus for CMV was the only available immune exposure information. In a later analysis, TCR beta V- and J-gene trimming was associated with a missense DCLRE1C variant.

Material: PBMCs. The receptor's source is a female donor in good health and CMV-seronegative. The chain joins TRBV11-2 to TRBJ1-3; TRBD1 aligns across 9 bases. The chain's CDR3 is CASSDRGAVSGNTIYF. Written as DNA, the CDR3 is TGTGCCAGCAGCGACAGGGGGGCCGTCTCTGGAAACACCATATATTTT.